The 17 T cell receptor beta chains below come from one sample, sequenced in a study of blood T cell repertoires in COVID-19. TCRdb's table, derived via immunoSEQ multiplex PCR, lists solely in-frame clones and lacks some. This sample has 300,000 to 400,000 clones, with approximately 86% found just once. The sample was PBMCs or T cells enriched from blood (not recorded which). These receptors were obtained from a woman in her 40s with acute COVID-19.

CDR3 bases: TGTGCCAGCAGTTTACCCACAGGGGCTAACTATGGCTACACCTTC. The encoded protein is CASSLPTGANYGYTF. The genes are TRBV28 and TRBJ1-2; 7 nucleotides agree with TRBD1. This CDR3 has 15 residues. J gave up 0 bases and V 2 bases, and 3 bases lay outside the gene matches. Germline CDR1 reads MDHEN; CDR2 reads SYDVKM.

The rearrangement uses TRBV7-8 and TRBJ1-4, with a possible D match to TRBD1 (5 bases). The CDR3 covers 15 residues. Trimming took 2 bases from V and 7 from J, leaving 14 bases between them. The germline CDR1 and CDR2 sequences are SGHVS and FQNEAQ. CDR3 DNA: TGTGCCAGCAGCTTAACCTCCCGGGGGGGTGAAAAACTGTTTTTT. Translating it yields CASSLTSRGGEKLFF.

This sequence joins TRBV6-4 and TRBJ2-3, with 12 nucleotides matching TRBD2. The CDR3 spans 15 residues. The J segment lost 1 base and the V segment lost 6 bases, leaving 2 bases of the junction unmatched. Per germline, CDR1 MRHNA and CDR2 SNTAGT. CDR3 nucleotides: TGTGCCAGCAGACGACTAGCGGGGGGCACAGATACGCAGTATTTT. Translated: CASRRLAGGTDTQYF.

V usage is TRBV7-3 and J usage is TRBJ2-5; no clear D. The ends were cut back, 5 bases at V and 4 bases at J, with 17 bases in the middle. Germline V gene lookup returns CDR1 SGHTA and CDR2 FQGTGA. The CDR3 consists of 15 residues. The CDR3 region is CASSRTQDARETQYF. CDR3 DNA: TGTGCCAGCAGCAGAACCCAGGATGCCAGAGAGACCCAGTACTTC.

The V call is TRBV4-3, the J call TRBJ2-7; 11 bases fit TRBD1. Germline loops: CDR1 LGHNA, CDR2 YSLEER. Trimming took 5 bases from V and 2 from J; bases not matched to a gene: 5. This CDR3 has 15 amino acids. Written as DNA, the CDR3 is TGCGCCAGCAGCTGGGGACAGGGGGAAGCCTACGAGCAGTACTTC. Translated, it gives CASSWGQGEAYEQYF.

The V and J genes are TRBV29-1 and TRBJ2-7; tentatively, D is TRBD1 (7 bases). The ends were cut back, 3 bases at V and 1 base at J, with 16 bases in the middle. The CDR3 covers 15 residues. Germline CDR1 and CDR2: SQVTM and ANQGSEA. DNA for the CDR3: TGCAGCGTTGATAATAGGCAGGGGGGTTCCTACGAGCAGTACTTC. Its protein is CSVDNRQGGSYEQYF.

The gene calls are TRBV10-3 and TRBJ1-2, with 7 bases fitting TRBD1. With 5 bases clipped from V and 0 bases from J, the junction kept 9 bases outside the gene matches. This CDR3 contains 16 residues. In germline, CDR1 is ENHRY, CDR2 SYGVKD. CDR3 residues: CAISSGGLMANYGYTF. The CDR3 DNA sequence: TGTGCCATCAGTTCAGGGGGATTGATGGCTAACTATGGCTACACCTTC.

The V call is TRBV28, the J call TRBJ2-7; 7 nucleotides line up with TRBD1. CDR3 length: 14 amino acids. Germline loops: CDR1 MDHEN, CDR2 SYDVKM. V shed 6 bases and J 2 bases; nucleotides not matched to a gene: 7. CDR3 DNA: TGTGCCAGCAGAAGACAGGGCACTCCCTACGAGCAGTACTTC. Translating it yields CASRRQGTPYEQYF.

V gene TRBV18 combines with J gene TRBJ1-2; tentatively, D is TRBD1 (5 bases). V lost 1 base and J 4 bases, leaving 22 bases between the germline ends. CDR1 and CDR2 (germline): KGHSH, LQKENI. The CDR3 runs to 18 residues. The CDR3 coding sequence is TGTGCCAGCTCACCACGGATTTGGGGCGCCCGAACATTCTATGGCTACACCTTC. Amino acids: CASSPRIWGARTFYGYTF.

The DNA for the CDR3 is TGTGCCAGCAGCAAACCAGGCAGGCAAGAGACCCAGTACTTC. Translation gives CASSKPGRQETQYF. The rearrangement uses TRBV7-2 and TRBJ2-5; D call uncertain. V was pared by 5 bases and J by 2 bases, with 12 bases between. CDR1 is SGHTA, CDR2 FQGNSA, per germline. The CDR3 loop spans 14 amino acids.

The chain carries TRBV3-1 (or the pseudogene TRBV3-2) and TRBJ2-7; tentative D call: TRBD1 (5 bases). This CDR3 contains 13 residues. The ends were cut back, 4 bases at V and 7 bases at J, with 14 bases in the middle. CDR1 LGHDT and CDR2 YNNKEL come from the germline V gene (reference sequence). The CDR3 protein is CASSPLGLGEQYF. CDR3 nucleotide sequence: TGTGCCAGCAGCCCCCTGGGGCTCGGGGAGCAGTACTTC.

The chain links TRBV4-3 to TRBJ2-1, with 10 bases lining up with TRBD2. The CDR3 spans 16 residues. From germline, CDR1 is LGHNA and CDR2 YSLEER. J lost 5 bases, V lost 5 bases, and 9 bases had no gene match. The DNA for the CDR3 is TGCGCCAGCAGCAAAGCTACTAGCGGGACACACAATGAGCAGTTCTTC. Amino acid sequence: CASSKATSGTHNEQFF.

This clone was detected once. V gene TRBV25-1 combines with J gene TRBJ2-7; possible D gene TRBD2, 5 bases. The germline gives CDR1 MGHDK, CDR2 SYGVNS. CDR3 length: 15 residues. Trimming removed 0 bases at V and 6 bases at J, with 15 bases between. The CDR3 DNA reads as TGTGCCAGCAGTGAATATAGGAGCCACCGGGGCGAGCAGTACTTC. Translation gives CASSEYRSHRGEQYF.

The chain couples TRBV9 to TRBJ2-1; TRBD2 is a possible D gene (5 bases). Trimming left V 0 bases short and J 0 bases short, with 10 bases between. Germline V gene lookup returns CDR1 SGDLS and CDR2 YYNGEE. The length of the CDR3 is 16 residues. CDR3 nucleotide sequence: TGTGCCAGCAGCGTAGAAATAGCGACCTCCTACAATGAGCAGTTCTTC. Translating gives CASSVEIATSYNEQFF.

DNA of the CDR3: TGCGCCAGCAGCGGAGGAGGGATGGCGAACACTGAAGCTTTCTTT. The encoded protein is CASSGGGMANTEAFF. The chain joins TRBV5-1 to TRBJ1-1; no clear D. The germline CDR1 and CDR2 sequences are SGHRS and YFSETQ. The germline V and J ends were trimmed by 4 bases and 1 base, with 14 bases remaining between them. This CDR3 has 15 residues.

This sequence joins TRBV4-1 and TRBJ1-5; D is perhaps TRBD1 (5 bases). CDR3 length equals 18 residues. V was pared by 4 bases and J by 2 bases, with 21 bases between. Germline lookup yields CDR1 MGHRA and CDR2 YSYEKL. The CDR3 coding sequence is TGCGCCAGCAGCCCACGGTACGGGGGGAAGGAGGGCAATCAGCCCCAGCATTTT. Amino acid sequence: CASSPRYGGKEGNQPQHF.

There are a few counts of this clone. The chain combines TRBV4-2 with TRBJ2-7; D may be TRBD1 (7 bases). The CDR3 spans 19 residues. The V gene lost 0 bases and the J gene lost 0 bases, with 21 bases spanning the gap. Germline V gene data show CDR1 as LGHNA and CDR2 as YNFKEQ. The CDR3 region is CASSQDIGGGPLSSYEQYF. CDR3 in DNA: TGTGCCAGCAGCCAAGATATAGGAGGGGGCCCCCTAAGCTCCTACGAGCAGTACTTC.